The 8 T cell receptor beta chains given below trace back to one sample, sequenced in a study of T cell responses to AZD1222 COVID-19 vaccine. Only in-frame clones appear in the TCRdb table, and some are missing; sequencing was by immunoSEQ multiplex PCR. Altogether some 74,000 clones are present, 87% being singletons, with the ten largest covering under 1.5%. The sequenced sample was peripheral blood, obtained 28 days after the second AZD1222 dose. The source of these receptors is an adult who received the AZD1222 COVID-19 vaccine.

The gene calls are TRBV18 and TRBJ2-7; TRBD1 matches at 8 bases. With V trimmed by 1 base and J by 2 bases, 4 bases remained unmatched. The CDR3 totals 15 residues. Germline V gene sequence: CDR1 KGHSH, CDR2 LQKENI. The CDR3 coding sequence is TGTGCCAGCTCACCACTTATGGACAGGGCCTACGAGCAGTACTTC. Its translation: CASSPLMDRAYEQYF.

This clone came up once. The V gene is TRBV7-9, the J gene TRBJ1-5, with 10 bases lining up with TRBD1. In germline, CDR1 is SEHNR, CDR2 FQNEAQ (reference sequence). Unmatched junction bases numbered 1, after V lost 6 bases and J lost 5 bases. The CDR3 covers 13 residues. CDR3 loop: CASSGTGDQPQHF. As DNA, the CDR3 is TGTGCCAGCAGTGGGACAGGGGATCAGCCCCAGCATTTT.

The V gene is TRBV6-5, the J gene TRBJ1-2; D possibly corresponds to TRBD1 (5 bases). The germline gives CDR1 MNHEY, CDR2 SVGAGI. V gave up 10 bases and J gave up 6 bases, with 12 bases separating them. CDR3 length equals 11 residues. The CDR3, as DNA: TGTGCCACAGGGAGACGGGATGGCTACACCTTC. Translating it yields CATGRRDGYTF.

The CDR3 DNA reads TGTGCCAGCAGCCAAAATCAGATCCAAGAGACCCAGTACTTC. As protein: CASSQNQIQETQYF. J is TRBJ2-5 and V is TRBV14, with unresolved D. V dropped 2 bases and J dropped 1 base, with 8 bases sitting between them. The CDR3 extends over 14 amino acids. In germline, CDR1 is SGHDN, CDR2 FVKESK. Together with reference TRBV14 and TRBJ2-5, the CDR3 gives the full variable domain: EAGVTQFPSHSVIEKGQTVTLRCDPISGHDNLYWYRRVMGKEIKFLLHFVKESKQDESGMPNNRFLAERTGGTYSTLKVQPAELEDSGVYFCASSQNQIQETQYFGPGTRLLVL.

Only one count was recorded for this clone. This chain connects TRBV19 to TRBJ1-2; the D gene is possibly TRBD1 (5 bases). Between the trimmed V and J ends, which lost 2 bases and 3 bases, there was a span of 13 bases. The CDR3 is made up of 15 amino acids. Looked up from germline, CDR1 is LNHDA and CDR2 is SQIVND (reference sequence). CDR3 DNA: TGTGCCAGTAGTATACCGGGGGAGTTTGACTATGGCTACACCTTC. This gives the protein CASSIPGEFDYGYTF.

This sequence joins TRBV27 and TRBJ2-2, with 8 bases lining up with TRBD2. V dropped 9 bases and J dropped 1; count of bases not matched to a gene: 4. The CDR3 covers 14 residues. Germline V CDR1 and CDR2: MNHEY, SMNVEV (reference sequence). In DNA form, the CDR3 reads TGTGCCAGTAAGACTAGCGTGAACACCGGGGAGCTGTTTTTT. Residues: CASKTSVNTGELFF.

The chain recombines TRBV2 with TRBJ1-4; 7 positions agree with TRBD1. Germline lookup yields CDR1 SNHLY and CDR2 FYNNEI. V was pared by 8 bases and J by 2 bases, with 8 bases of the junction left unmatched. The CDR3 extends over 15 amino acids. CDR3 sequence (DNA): TGTGCCAGCCAAGATGTGGGACAGACTAATGAAAAACTGTTTTTT. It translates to CASQDVGQTNEKLFF.

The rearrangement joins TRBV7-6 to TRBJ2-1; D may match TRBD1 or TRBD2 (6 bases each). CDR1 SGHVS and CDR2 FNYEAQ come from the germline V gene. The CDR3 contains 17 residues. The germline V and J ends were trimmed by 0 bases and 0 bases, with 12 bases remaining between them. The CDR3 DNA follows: TGTGCCAGCAGCTTAGCTGGGGGGCAGAGCTCCTACAATGAGCAGTTCTTC. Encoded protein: CASSLAGGQSSYNEQFF.